Listed here is a single T cell receptor (beta chain). Its binding antigen is unknown. Nothing much larger sits one base from this clone, and base qualities are not available. V is reduced by 6 bases and J by 1 base, leaving a spacing of 16 bases between them. Per the germline V gene (reference sequence), MNHEY is the CDR1 and SMNVEV is the CDR2. There are 17 amino acids in the CDR3, from cysteine to phenylalanine inclusive. Only CDR3 DNA is held: 51 bases, read in frame from base 1. The data were taken from a study of CD4 T cells in relation to SARS-CoV-2 and coronaviruses (dated by TCRdb to the early 2020s). About the full investigation: In the ViraFEST assay, PBMCs were grown with antigen for about eleven days, and TCR beta CDR3s were then sequenced to identify antigen-specific clonal expansions. Across all 12 patients in the full convalescent cohort, ages ranged from about 20 to 75 years, with a median of 38. The approximately twelve convalescent patients included 8 males and 4 females; two subjects were Hispanic. Shared crossreactive spike epitopes were mapped to their HLA restriction using patient-derived lymphoblastoid cell lines. At the level of individual TCR clonotypes, the study evaluated whether memory CD4+ T cells crossreact between the spike proteins of SARS-CoV-2 and those of common cold coronaviruses. Samples from a few pre-COVID donors and the naive versus memory experiments were sequenced with the Adaptive Biotechnologies TCR-sequencing kit; other data were Illumina-based. Expansion assays from other donors in the study were sequenced with a different, Illumina-based TCR-beta assay.

CEF-cultured naive and memory CD4+ T cell DNA received survey-level immunoSEQ TCR-beta sequencing. Concerning the study's data processing: During preprocessing, nonproductive sequences were removed, along with CDR3s that did not begin with C, did not end with F or W, or were shorter than 7 amino acids. The MANAFEST web app was used to call antigen-specific clonotypes on the basis of expansion compared with the reference and with other culture wells. A clone counted as positive if significantly expanded in 2 of 3 replicate wells versus the reference culture at FDR below 0.05. To be called positive, a clone also had to show significant expansion compared with every other tandem well and an odds ratio greater than 5. Cultured and uncultured naive and memory CD4+ repertoires were searched for CDR3s previously identified as spike- and CEF-reactive. CDR3 homology was measured as pairwise Levenshtein distance, computed with the stringdist R package after trimming three terminal residues from each end. What TCRdb holds here is the immuneACCESS table cut down to in-frame rearrangements. Part of the clones is not present; checked against another copy, under half of the missing clones reflect an unresolved V gene, and the others are unexplained. The DNA gave D and trimming, while V, J and clone size come from that table. A total of some 40,000 clones appear in this sample, approximately 81% of them only once. 4.5% of the sample is taken by the ten largest.

Results and caveats for the whole study, not just this receptor: No donor contributed both pre-pandemic and post-infection samples, which limited tracing the source of pre-existing responses. Sequencing naive versus memory cells indicated that the assay picks up memory recall responses, not primary responses primed during culture. Compared with monoreactive clones, crossreactive clones had significantly weaker SARS-CoV-2-driven expansion, a result consistent with antigenic imprinting. The study was constrained by small numbers of patients and of tested TCRs. Since the crossreactivity analysis centred on spike protein, crossreactivity against other viral proteins was not assessed. Memory CD4+ clonotypes crossrecognizing SARS-CoV-2 and at least one common cold coronavirus spike were found in around 71% of donors.

Naive and memory CD4+ T cells were separated from cryopreserved PBMCs by first enriching for CD4 and then performing EasySep naive CD4+ T cell enrichment. For around ten days, some 95,000 sorted naive or memory CD4+ T cells were cultured together with CEF peptides and T cell-depleted PBMCs at a 1:1 ratio. Each peptide culture condition was generally run in triplicate replicate wells. Ficoll-Paque PLUS gradient centrifugation was used to isolate PBMCs from either whole blood or leukapheresis product. PBMCs were either cryopreserved at -140°C or used fresh in the expansion assay. The QIAamp Micro DNA Kit was used to extract genomic DNA from the CD4+ T cells.

Material for sequencing was naive CD4+ T cells from PBMCs, cultured in vitro. What this sample's cell subset or site label stands for: naive CD4+ T cells isolated by negative enrichment. The V and J segments used are TRBV27 and TRBJ1-6, with the D gene not confidently named. The TCR comes from an adult with COVID-19. In nucleotides, the sequence is TGTGCCAGCAGCCCGGAGTCCGCCGGGTCCTATAATTCACCCCTCCACTTT. It translates to CASSPESAGSYNSPLHF.